This entry lists 5 T cell receptor beta chains sequenced from one sample in a study of Ad26.COV2.S vaccination and SARS-CoV-2 variants. The method was immunoSEQ multiplex PCR; TCRdb's version includes in-frame clones alone and lacks a portion of them. The data show around 320,000 clones, around 83% seen once. The treatment is: roughly 19 received Ad26.COV2.S at low or high dose, single or two shots; roughly five received placebo; per-sample allocation not given. It was on day 63 after the first vaccine or placebo injection that samples were taken. The source material was peripheral blood, sampled in a trial of Ad26.COV2.S vaccine versus placebo. The origin of the receptors is a person between 18 and 60 years old who received the Ad26.COV2.S COVID-19 vaccine or a placebo.

The gene calls are TRBV5-6 and TRBJ1-1; D gene unclear. Germline CDR1 is SGHDT and CDR2 is YYEEEE. V lost 2 bases to trimming and J lost 2 bases, with 13 bases between them. The CDR3 runs to 15 residues. The CDR3 DNA sequence: TGTGCCAGCAGCTTAACACTAGAAAGAAACACTGAAGCTTTCTTT. Protein sequence: CASSLTLERNTEAFF.

The chain carries TRBV11-3 and TRBJ1-2; tentative D call: TRBD1 (5 bases). The CDR3 sequence is 16 residues long. Trimming pared 0 bases from V and 7 bases from J, leaving 18 bases between. Germline CDR1 and CDR2: SGHNT and YENEEA. CDR3 sequence: CASSLDKVCRVGGYTF. In nucleotides, the CDR3 is TGTGCCAGCAGCTTAGATAAGGTATGCAGGGTTGGTGGCTACACCTTC.

This sequence joins TRBV13 and TRBJ1-2; 7 bases are shared with TRBD1. The CDR3 has 17 amino acids. V was clipped by 5 bases and J by 4 bases; unmatched bases: 16. Germline V gene sequence: CDR1 PRHDT, CDR2 FYEKMQ (reference sequence). The CDR3 loop is CASSDPGGDRAFYGYTF. In DNA form, the CDR3 reads TGTGCCAGCAGCGACCCGGGGGGGGACAGAGCCTTCTATGGCTACACCTTC.

The V and J genes are TRBV9 and TRBJ1-2, with 7 bases aligning to TRBD1. V was clipped by 3 bases and J by 5 bases; unmatched bases: 13. Germline V gene sequence: CDR1 SGDLS, CDR2 YYNGEE. The CDR3 is made up of 16 amino acids. The CDR3 bases are TGTGCCAGCAGCGCACCCATAGGACAGGAACGTTATGGCTACACCTTC. This sequence encodes CASSAPIGQERYGYTF.

The genes are TRBV7-3 and TRBJ1-1; no clear D gene. Trimming took off 4 bases at V and 5 bases at J, with 8 bases between the two ends. The CDR3 is 12 amino acids. Germline V gives CDR1 SGHTA, CDR2 FQGTGA. The CDR3 DNA follows: TGTGCCAGCAGCTCCGGAAGTACTGAAGCTTTCTTT. Amino acids: CASSSGSTEAFF. The whole variable domain, filled in from reference TRBV7-3 and TRBJ1-1, reads GAGVSQTPSNKVTEKGKYVELRCDPISGHTALYWYRQSLGQGPEFLIYFQGTGAADDSGLPNDRFFAVRPEGSVSTLKIQRTERGDSAVYLCASSSGSTEAFFGQGTRLTVV.